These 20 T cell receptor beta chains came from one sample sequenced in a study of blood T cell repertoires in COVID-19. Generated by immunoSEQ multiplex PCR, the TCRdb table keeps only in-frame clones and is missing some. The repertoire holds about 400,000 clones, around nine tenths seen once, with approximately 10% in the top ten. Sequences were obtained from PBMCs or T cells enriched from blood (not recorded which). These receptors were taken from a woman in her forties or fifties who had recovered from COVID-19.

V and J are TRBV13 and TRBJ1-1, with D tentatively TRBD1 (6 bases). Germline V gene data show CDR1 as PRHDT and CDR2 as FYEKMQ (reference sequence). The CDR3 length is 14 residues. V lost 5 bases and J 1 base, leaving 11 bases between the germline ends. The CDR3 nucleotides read TGTGCCAGCAGCCCAACGGACAGGAACACTGAAGCTTTCTTT. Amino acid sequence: CASSPTDRNTEAFF.

The CDR3 sequence: CASSIPGSYNSPLHF. CDR3 bases: TGTGCCAGTAGTATCCCAGGGTCCTATAATTCACCCCTCCACTTT. The chain is built from TRBV19 and TRBJ1-6, with a tentative D call TRBD1 (5 bases). Germline loops: CDR1 LNHDA, CDR2 SQIVND (reference sequence). Trimming left V 3 bases short and J 1 base short, with 7 bases between. The CDR3 spans 15 residues.

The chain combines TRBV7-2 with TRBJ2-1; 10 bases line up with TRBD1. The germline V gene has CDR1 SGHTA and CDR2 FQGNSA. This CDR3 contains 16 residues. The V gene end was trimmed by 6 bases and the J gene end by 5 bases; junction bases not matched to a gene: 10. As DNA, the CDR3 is TGTGCCAGCAGAAGAGGGGGGACAGGGGTAAACAATGAGCAGTTCTTC. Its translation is CASRRGGTGVNNEQFF.

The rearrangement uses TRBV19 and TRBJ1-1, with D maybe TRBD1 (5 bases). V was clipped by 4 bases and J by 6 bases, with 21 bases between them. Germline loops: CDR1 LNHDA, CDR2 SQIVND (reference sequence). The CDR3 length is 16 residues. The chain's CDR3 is CASSTNTWILGPEAFF. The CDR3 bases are TGTGCCAGTAGTACAAATACATGGATCTTGGGGCCTGAAGCTTTCTTT.

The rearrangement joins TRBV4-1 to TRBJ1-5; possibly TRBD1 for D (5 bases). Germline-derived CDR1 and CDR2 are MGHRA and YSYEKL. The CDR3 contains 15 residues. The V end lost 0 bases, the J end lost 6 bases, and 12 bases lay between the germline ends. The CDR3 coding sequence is TGCGCCAGCAGCCAAGACGGGGGATTCAGTCAGCCCCAGCATTTT. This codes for CASSQDGGFSQPQHF.

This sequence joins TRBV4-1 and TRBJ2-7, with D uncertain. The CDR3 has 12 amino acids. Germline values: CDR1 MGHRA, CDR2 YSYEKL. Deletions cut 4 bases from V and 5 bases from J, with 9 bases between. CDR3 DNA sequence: TGCGCCAGCAGCCTCACTGGTAACGAGCAGTACTTC. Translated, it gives CASSLTGNEQYF.

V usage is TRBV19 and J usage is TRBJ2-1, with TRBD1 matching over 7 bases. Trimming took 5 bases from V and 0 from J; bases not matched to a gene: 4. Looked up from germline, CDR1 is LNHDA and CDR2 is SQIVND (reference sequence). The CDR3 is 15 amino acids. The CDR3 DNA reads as TGTGCCAGTAGTGTGACAGGGAGCTCCTACAATGAGCAGTTCTTC. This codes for CASSVTGSSYNEQFF.

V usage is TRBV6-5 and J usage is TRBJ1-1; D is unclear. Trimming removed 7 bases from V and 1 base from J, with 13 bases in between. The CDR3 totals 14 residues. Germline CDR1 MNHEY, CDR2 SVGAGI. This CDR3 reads CASIFQVRNTEAFF. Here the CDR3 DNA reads TGTGCCAGCATTTTCCAGGTCCGGAACACTGAAGCTTTCTTT.

CDR3 residues: CASSEFRGGEKLFF. The CDR3 DNA sequence: TGTGCCAGCAGTGAGTTTAGAGGAGGAGAAAAACTGTTTTTT. This chain connects TRBV25-1 to TRBJ1-4; no clear D gene. V lost 3 bases and J 8 bases, leaving 13 bases between the germline ends. Per the germline V gene, CDR1 is MGHDK and CDR2 is SYGVNS. CDR3 length: 14 amino acids.

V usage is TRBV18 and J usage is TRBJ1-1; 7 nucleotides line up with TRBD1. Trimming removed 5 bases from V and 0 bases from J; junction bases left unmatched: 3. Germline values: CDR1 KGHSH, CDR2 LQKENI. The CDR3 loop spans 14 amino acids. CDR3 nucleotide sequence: TGTGCCAGCTCAGGGACAGACATGAACACTGAAGCTTTCTTT. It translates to CASSGTDMNTEAFF.

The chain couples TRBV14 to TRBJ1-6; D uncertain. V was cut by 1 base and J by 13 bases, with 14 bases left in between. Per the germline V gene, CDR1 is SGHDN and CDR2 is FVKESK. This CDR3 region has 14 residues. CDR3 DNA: TGTGCCAGCAGCCAAGGAGGATGGCCGTGGCCCCTCCACTTT. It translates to CASSQGGWPWPLHF.

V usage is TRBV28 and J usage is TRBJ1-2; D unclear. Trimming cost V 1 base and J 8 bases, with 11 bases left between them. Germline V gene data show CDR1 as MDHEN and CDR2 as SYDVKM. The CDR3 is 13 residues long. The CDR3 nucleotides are TGTGCCAGCAGTTTATTTCGTGTGCGGGGCTACACCTTC. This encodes CASSLFRVRGYTF.

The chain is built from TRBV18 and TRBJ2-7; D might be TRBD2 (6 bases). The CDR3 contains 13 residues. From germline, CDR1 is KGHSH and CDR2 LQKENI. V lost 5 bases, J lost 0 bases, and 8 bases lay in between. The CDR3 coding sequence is TGTGCCAGCTCAGGGGGGACCTCCTACGAGCAGTACTTC. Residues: CASSGGTSYEQYF.

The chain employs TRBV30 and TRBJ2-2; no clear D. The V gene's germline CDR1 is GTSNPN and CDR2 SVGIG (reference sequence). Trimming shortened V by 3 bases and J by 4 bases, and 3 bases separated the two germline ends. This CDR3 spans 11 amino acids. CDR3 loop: CAWRATGELFF. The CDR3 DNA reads TGTGCCTGGAGGGCCACCGGGGAGCTGTTTTTT. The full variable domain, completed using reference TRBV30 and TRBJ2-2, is SQTIHQWPATLVQPVGSPLSLECTVEGTSNPNLYWYRQAAGRGLQLLFYSVGIGQISSEVPQNLSASRPQDRQFILSSKKLLLSDSGFYLCAWRATGELFFGEGSRLTVL.

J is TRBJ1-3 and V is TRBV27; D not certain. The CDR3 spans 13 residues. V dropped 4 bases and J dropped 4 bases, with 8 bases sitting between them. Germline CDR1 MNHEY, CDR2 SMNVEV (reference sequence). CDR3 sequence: CASSYTQGNTIYF. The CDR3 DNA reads TGTGCCAGCAGTTATACACAGGGAAACACCATATATTTT.

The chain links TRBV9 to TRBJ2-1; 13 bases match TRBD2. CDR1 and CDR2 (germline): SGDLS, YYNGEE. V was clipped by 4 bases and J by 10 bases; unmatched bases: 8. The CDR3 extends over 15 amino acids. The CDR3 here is CASSRTSGGAREQFF. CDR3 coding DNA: TGTGCCAGCAGCCGAACTAGCGGGGGGGCCCGAGAGCAGTTCTTC.

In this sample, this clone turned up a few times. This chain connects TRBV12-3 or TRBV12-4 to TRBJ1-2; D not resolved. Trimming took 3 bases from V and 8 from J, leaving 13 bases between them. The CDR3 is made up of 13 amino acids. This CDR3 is CASSFARQKGYTF. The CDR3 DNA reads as TGTGCCAGCAGTTTCGCCAGGCAGAAAGGCTACACCTTC.

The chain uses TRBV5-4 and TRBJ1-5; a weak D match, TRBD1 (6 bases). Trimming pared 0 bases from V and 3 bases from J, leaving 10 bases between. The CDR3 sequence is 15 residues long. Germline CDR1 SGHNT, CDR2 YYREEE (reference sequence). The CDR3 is CASSLDRADNQPQHF. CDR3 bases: TGTGCCAGCAGCTTGGACAGGGCTGACAATCAGCCCCAGCATTTT.

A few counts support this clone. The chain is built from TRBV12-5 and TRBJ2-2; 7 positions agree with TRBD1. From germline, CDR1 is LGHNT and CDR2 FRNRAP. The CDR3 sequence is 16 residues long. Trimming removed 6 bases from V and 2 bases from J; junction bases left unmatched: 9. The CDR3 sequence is CASGRTGVVNTGELFF. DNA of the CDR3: TGTGCTAGTGGGAGAACAGGGGTCGTTAACACCGGGGAGCTGTTTTTT.

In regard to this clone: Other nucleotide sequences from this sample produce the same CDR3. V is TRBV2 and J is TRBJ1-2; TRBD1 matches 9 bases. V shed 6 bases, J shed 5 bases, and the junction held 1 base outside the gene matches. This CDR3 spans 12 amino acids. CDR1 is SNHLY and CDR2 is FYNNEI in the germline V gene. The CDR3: CASRGQGYGYTF. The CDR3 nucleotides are TGTGCCAGCAGGGGACAGGGATATGGCTACACCTTC.